A selection of T cell receptor beta chains follows, all from one sample in a study of cytomegalovirus exposure and HLA in healthy donors. Profiling relied on immunoSEQ multiplex PCR, and the TCRdb table lists in-frame clones only, not all of them. The sample has almost 200,000 clones, around 80% seen once; the top ten hold roughly 1.2%. The sequencing input was PBMCs. Source of these receptors: a woman aged 25-40 years in good health and CMV-seronegative. Both conserved end residues are part of each CDR3. Only some rows state a clone size, as once, few, many or a class for expanded clones.

V gene	J gene	clone size	CDR3 protein
TRBV28	TRBJ2-7	once	CAIEGRMASYEQYF
TRBV12-2	TRBJ2-5	.	CASRLAVTSEETQYF
TRBV6-1	TRBJ2-7	.	CASTRGGNSYEQYF
TRBV30	TRBJ2-5	.	CAWSGAGGPGSETQYF
TRBV18	TRBJ1-6	few	CASSPHRAGYNSPLHF
TRBV6-5	TRBJ1-5	once	CASSYSRQGLQPQHF
TRBV5-4	TRBJ2-1	.	CASSFPGSYNEQFF
TRBV5-1	TRBJ2-7	.	CASRLGDSTSYEQYF
TRBV18	TRBJ2-2	.	CASSPPGQLNTGELFF
TRBV5-1	TRBJ2-3	.	CASSSEGTDTQYF
TRBV15	TRBJ1-5	.	CATSRDRQNNQPQHF
TRBV5-1	TRBJ1-3	.	CASSLGQGMAGNTIYF
TRBV5-1	TRBJ1-1	.	CASSLGQVGTEAFF
TRBV5-1	TRBJ2-2	.	CASRTALAGTGELFF
TRBV6-5	TRBJ1-6	.	CASSYSYRDNSPLHF
TRBV6-5	TRBJ1-4	.	CASSYSSGRIGEKLFF
TRBV30	TRBJ1-5	.	CAWSIPGHRSEAQHF
TRBV4-1	TRBJ1-2	once	CASSQGELLLGVGYTF
TRBV7-2	TRBJ1-4	.	CASSFDSAYEKLFF
TRBV9	TRBJ1-1	.	CASSGPGQRAFF
TRBV7-9	TRBJ2-7	.	CASSASGSSYEQYF
TRBV2	TRBJ1-5	.	CASSSRGIPFNSNQPQHF
TRBV19	TRBJ1-2	.	CASSISAALGGYGYTF
TRBV2	TRBJ1-1	.	CASSDIPDTEAFF
TRBV6-6	TRBJ2-7	.	CASSYSGQGSSEQYF
TRBV11-3	TRBJ2-5	.	CASSPGSGLAKETQYF
TRBV30	TRBJ1-3	once	CAWSVGGATGNTIYF
TRBV6-6	TRBJ1-4	.	CASSYSIGQIEKLFF
TRBV29-1	TRBJ2-5	.	CSVEGDRGRYFETQYF